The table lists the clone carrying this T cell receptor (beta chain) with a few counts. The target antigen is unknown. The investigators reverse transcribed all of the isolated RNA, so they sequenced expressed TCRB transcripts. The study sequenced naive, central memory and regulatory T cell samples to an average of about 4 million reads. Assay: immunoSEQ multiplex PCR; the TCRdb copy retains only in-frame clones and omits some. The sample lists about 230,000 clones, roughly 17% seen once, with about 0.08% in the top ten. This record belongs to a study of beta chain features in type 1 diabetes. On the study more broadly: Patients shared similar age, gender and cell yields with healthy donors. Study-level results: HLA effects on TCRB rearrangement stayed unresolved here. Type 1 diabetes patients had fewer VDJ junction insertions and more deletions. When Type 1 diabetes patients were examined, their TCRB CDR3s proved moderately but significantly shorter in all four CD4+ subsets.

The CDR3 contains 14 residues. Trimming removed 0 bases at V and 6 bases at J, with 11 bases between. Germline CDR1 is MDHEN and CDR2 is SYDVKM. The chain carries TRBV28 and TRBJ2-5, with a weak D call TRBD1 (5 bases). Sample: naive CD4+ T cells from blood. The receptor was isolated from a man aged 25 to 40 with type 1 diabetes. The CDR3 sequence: CASSLWQGRKTQYF. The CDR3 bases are TGTGCCAGCAGTTTATGGCAGGGTAGGAAGACCCAGTACTTC.